Shown below are 16 T cell receptor beta chains from a single sample sequenced in a study of OX40 agonist ivuxolimab in advanced cancers. TCRdb keeps only in-frame clones here, not all; method: immunoSEQ multiplex PCR. The profile shows about 18,000 clones, 80% to 90% of them singletons. The sample in question was CD4+ or CD8+ T cells sorted from blood, obtained in a trial of the OX40 agonist ivuxolimab. The receptors were gathered from an adult with an advanced solid tumor such as melanoma, head and neck, liver or kidney cancer.

The gene calls are TRBV7-6 and TRBJ2-7; D is unclear. The CDR3 consists of 12 residues. CDR1 is SGHVS, CDR2 FNYEAQ, per germline. V lost 5 bases, J lost 6 bases, and 11 bases lay in between. The CDR3 DNA reads as TGTGCCAGCAGCCGAGATGGCTCCGAGCAGTACTTC. As protein: CASSRDGSEQYF.

Only one count was recorded for this clone. The CDR3 here is CASSRGLAGVRGYEQYF. CDR3 DNA sequence: TGTGCCAGCAGCCGCGGACTAGCGGGAGTAAGAGGCTACGAGCAGTACTTC. The genes are TRBV27 and TRBJ2-7, with 13 bases identical to TRBD2. This CDR3 comprises 17 residues. The germline gives CDR1 MNHEY, CDR2 SMNVEV (reference sequence). The J segment lost 3 bases and the V segment lost 6 bases, leaving 11 bases of the junction unmatched.

The chain recombines TRBV19 with TRBJ1-1; D might be TRBD1 (5 bases). This CDR3 contains 14 residues. V lost 0 bases to trimming and J lost 4 bases, with 9 bases between them. CDR1 and CDR2 (germline): LNHDA, SQIVND (reference sequence). CDR3 region: CASSIDLGTTEAFF. In DNA, the CDR3 is TGTGCCAGTAGTATAGATTTGGGGACCACTGAAGCTTTCTTT. The full variable domain, in which reference TRBV19 and TRBJ1-1 provide the parts outside the CDR3, is DGGITQSPKYLFRKEGQNVTLSCEQNLNHDAMYWYRQDPGQGLRLIYYSQIVNDFQKGDIAEGYSVSREKKESFPLTVTSAQKNPTAFYLCASSIDLGTTEAFFGQGTRLTVV.

J is TRBJ2-5 and V is TRBV5-1; TRBD1 is a possible D gene (6 bases). Per the germline V gene, CDR1 is SGHRS and CDR2 is YFSETQ. The V gene lost 3 bases and the J gene lost 4 bases, with 16 bases spanning the gap. The CDR3 length is 15 residues. The CDR3 nucleotides are TGCGCCAGCAGCTACTCGAGGGACAACGGAGAGACCCAGTACTTC. It codes for CASSYSRDNGETQYF.

The chain carries TRBV7-8 and TRBJ2-6; 9 nucleotides agree with TRBD1. Germline CDR1 and CDR2: SGHVS and FQNEAQ. The CDR3 length is 18 residues. J lost 2 bases, V lost 1 base, and 6 bases had no gene match. In DNA form, the CDR3 reads TGTGCCAGCAGCTTAGATGGGACAGGGCGGCCTGGGGCCAACGTCCTGACTTTC. Translating gives CASSLDGTGRPGANVLTF.

The chain recombines TRBV27 with TRBJ2-2; TRBD1 aligns across 10 bases. The CDR3 spans 16 residues. Germline V gene lookup returns CDR1 MNHEY and CDR2 SMNVEV (reference sequence). V was clipped by 4 bases and J by 4 bases; unmatched bases: 6. The CDR3 nucleotides read TGTGCCAGCAGTTCTCGGACAGGGGGACCCACCGGGGAGCTGTTTTTT. It encodes CASSSRTGGPTGELFF.

The chain combines TRBV4-1 with TRBJ2-3; 8 positions agree with TRBD2. This CDR3 has 17 residues. After removal of 2 bases from V and 1 base from J, the junction contained 8 bases not matched to a gene. The germline CDR1 and CDR2 sequences are MGHRA and YSYEKL. CDR3 residues: CASSQRQNSGGTDTQYF. The CDR3 nucleotides are TGCGCCAGCAGCCAACGCCAAAATAGCGGGGGCACAGATACGCAGTATTTT.

The gene calls are TRBV19 and TRBJ2-7, with D possibly called TRBD1 or TRBD2 (5 bases each). V was pared by 7 bases and J by 3 bases, with 16 bases between. CDR3 length: 14 amino acids. Germline V CDR1 and CDR2: LNHDA, SQIVND (reference sequence). Written as DNA, the CDR3 is TGTGCCAGTAACCCTGGGACGGCCATCTACGAGCAGTACTTC. Translating gives CASNPGTAIYEQYF.

This clone was seen more than once but under ten times. The genes are TRBV2 and TRBJ2-3; D may correspond to TRBD1 or TRBD2 (5 bases each). The CDR3 covers 13 residues. Germline V gene data show CDR1 as SNHLY and CDR2 as FYNNEI. Trimming took off 6 bases at V and 2 bases at J, with 9 bases between the two ends. CDR3 protein: CASSRGFTDTQYF. The CDR3 DNA reads as TGTGCCAGCAGCCGGGGCTTCACAGATACGCAGTATTTT.

V and J are TRBV29-1 and TRBJ2-4; 11 nucleotides align to TRBD2. With V trimmed by 4 bases and J by 11 bases, 7 bases remained unmatched. This CDR3 region has 13 residues. Germline loops: CDR1 SQVTM, CDR2 ANQGSEA. The CDR3 DNA follows: TGCAGCGTTGGGGACCGGACTAGCGGGCTTCAGTACTTC. It specifies CSVGDRTSGLQYF.

The chain links TRBV27 to TRBJ1-1; D possibly corresponds to TRBD1 (5 bases). V lost 5 bases, J lost 0 bases, and 13 bases lay in between. There are 15 residues in the CDR3. Germline CDR1 MNHEY, CDR2 SMNVEV (reference sequence). CDR3 in DNA: TGTGCCAGCAGTGTCTCAGGGAGCTTGAACACTGAAGCTTTCTTT. It is translated as CASSVSGSLNTEAFF.

To note about this clone: The junction departs from germline at one end; a sequencing error may be responsible. The chain carries TRBV14 and TRBJ2-1; D is perhaps TRBD1 or TRBD2 (5 bases each). The CDR3 is made up of 16 amino acids. Looked up from germline, CDR1 is SGHDN and CDR2 is FVKESK. The CDR3 region has the DNA TGTGCCAGCAGTCAAGGGGCCGGGCGGGTTGAGAATGAGCAGTTCTTC. Translating it yields CASSQGAGRVENEQFF.

The chain carries TRBV14 and TRBJ2-7, with 9 nucleotides matching TRBD1. The germline gives CDR1 SGHDN, CDR2 FVKESK. The CDR3 consists of 12 residues. The V and J ends lost 9 bases and 4 bases, in that order; junction bases with no gene match: 4. Here the CDR3 reads CASGTGMYEQYF. The CDR3 DNA reads as TGTGCCAGTGGGACAGGGATGTACGAGCAGTACTTC.

The genes are TRBV27 and TRBJ2-2; D gene ambiguous. Germline-derived CDR1 and CDR2 are MNHEY and SMNVEV (reference sequence). The CDR3 loop spans 13 amino acids. The V gene lost 3 bases and the J gene lost 7 bases, with 9 bases spanning the gap. The CDR3 loop is CASSFLVSGELFF. The CDR3 nucleotides are TGTGCCAGCAGTTTTCTAGTGAGCGGGGAGCTGTTTTTT.

This chain links TRBV4-1 with TRBJ2-7; 7 positions agree with TRBD2. CDR3 length: 13 amino acids. Germline values: CDR1 MGHRA, CDR2 YSYEKL. The ends lost 1 base at V and 6 bases at J; junction bases unmatched: 3. CDR3 sequence (DNA): TGCGCCAGCAGCCAAGTGGTAGCGGGCGAGCAGTACTTC. It is translated as CASSQVVAGEQYF.

V usage is TRBV27 and J usage is TRBJ1-1; D remains ambiguous. This CDR3 comprises 13 residues. CDR1 and CDR2 from the germline V gene are MNHEY and SMNVEV (reference sequence). V was clipped by 3 bases and J by 1 base, with 6 bases between them. CDR3 loop: CASSLTPNTEAFF. The CDR3 DNA sequence: TGTGCCAGCAGTTTGACACCGAACACTGAAGCTTTCTTT.